This T cell receptor (beta chain) was captured by sequencing in a study of T cell responses to AZD1222 COVID-19 vaccine. Trimming took 6 bases from V and 7 from J; bases not matched to a gene: 2. This CDR3 has 13 residues. Germline lookup yields CDR1 MNHEY and CDR2 SMNVEV (reference sequence). The method was immunoSEQ multiplex PCR; TCRdb's version includes in-frame clones alone and lacks a portion of them. The profile shows under 200,000 clones, over 85% of them singletons. The chain joins TRBV27 to TRBJ2-1, with 11 positions matching TRBD2. This specimen was peripheral blood, taken 28 days after the second dose of the MenACWY control vaccine. This sequence originates from an adult who received the MenACWY meningococcal vaccine as a control. The CDR3 spells CASRLAGANEQFF. CDR3 in DNA: TGTGCCAGCAGACTAGCGGGAGCGAATGAGCAGTTCTTC.